Listed here are 31 T cell receptor beta chains from one sample, sequenced in a study of human T cells and chemical hapten exposure. TCRdb used MiXCR to reprocess the RACE reads, holding one entry per CDR3 protein. The sample holds approximately 96,000 distinct CDR3 sequences; 9.3% are singletons and the top ten take about 2%. Noted time point: patch test 2, 6 weeks after DPC sensitization. Treatment specified: therapeutic diphenylcyclopropenone sensitization with weekly scalp DPC. The source was whole blood, collected in connection with sensitization to the hapten diphenylcyclopropenone (DPC). The receptors were sampled from a woman aged 35 to 49 with alopecia areata. Some clones in this sample may be carry-over from other donors' samples.

This clonotype was observed many times. V usage is TRBV5-1 and J usage is TRBJ2-1; 9 bases are shared with TRBD2. Trimming took 2 bases from V and 7 from J; bases not matched to a gene: 7. The CDR3 is made up of 15 amino acids. Germline CDR1 reads SGHRS; CDR2 reads YFSETQ. CDR3 sequence reads: CASSLGSGSLNEQFF. The CDR3 coding sequence is TGCGCCAGCAGCTTAGGTAGCGGGAGTCTGAATGAGCAGTTCTTC.

V usage is TRBV24-1 and J usage is TRBJ1-1, with D unclear. V shed 3 bases and J shed 10 bases, with 11 bases lying between them. The germline V gene has CDR1 KGHDR and CDR2 SFDVKD. The CDR3 runs 12 residues. This CDR3 is CATSDDISGAFF. CDR3 sequence (DNA): TGTGCCACCAGTGATGATATTTCGGGAGCTTTCTTT.

This clonotype appeared many times. This rearrangement joins TRBV29-1 to TRBJ1-1, with 7 bases aligning to TRBD1. Losses at the gene ends were 8 bases for V and 3 bases for J; bases not matched to a gene: 6. Germline lookup yields CDR1 SQVTM and CDR2 ANQGSEA. The CDR3 has 12 residues. CDR3 residues: CSFGQVYTEAFF. The DNA for the CDR3 is TGCAGCTTTGGACAGGTCTACACTGAAGCTTTCTTT.

This clonotype was observed a handful of times. This rearrangement joins TRBV27 to TRBJ2-7; the D gene is possibly TRBD1 (6 bases). This CDR3 has 13 residues. V gave up 3 bases and J gave up 2 bases, with 8 bases separating them. Germline CDR1 is MNHEY and CDR2 is SMNVEV (reference sequence). The CDR3 region is CASSFQGTYEQYF. CDR3 nucleotide sequence: TGTGCCAGCAGTTTTCAGGGGACCTACGAGCAGTACTTC.

This clonotype was seen at least ten times. This sequence joins TRBV9 and TRBJ1-6; D is unclear. The length of the CDR3 is 16 residues. Germline values: CDR1 SGDLS, CDR2 YYNGEE. Deletions cut 4 bases from V and 14 bases from J, with 25 bases between. The CDR3 bases are TGTGCCAGCAGCCCGGGCGGAGGGAATATTGGACTATCCCTCCACTTT. Protein: CASSPGGGNIGLSLHF.

Ten or more counts support this clonotype. CDR3 in amino acids: CSVALQAGTDTQYF. CDR3 nucleotide sequence: TGCAGCGTTGCGCTGCAGGCGGGCACAGATACGCAGTATTTT. V and J are TRBV29-1 and TRBJ2-3, with D unclear. Germline CDR1 is SQVTM and CDR2 is ANQGSEA. The CDR3 sequence is 14 residues long. V was pared by 4 bases and J by 1 base, with 12 bases between.

This clonotype was picked up a small number of times. The chain joins TRBV7-9 to TRBJ2-5; 8 bases match TRBD2. Germline V gene data show CDR1 as SEHNR and CDR2 as FQNEAQ (reference sequence). Germline trimming cut 5 bases from V and 1 base from J; bases unmatched to any gene: 12. The CDR3 has 17 residues. In DNA, the CDR3 is TGTGCCAGCAGCCCAAGGCTAGCGGGTACCTTCCAAGAGACCCAGTACTTC. This translates into CASSPRLAGTFQETQYF. Variable domain in full (rest from reference TRBV7-9 and TRBJ2-5): DTGVSQNPRHKITKRGQNVTFRCDPISEHNRLYWYRQTLGQGPEFLTYFQNEAQLEKSRLLSDRFSAERPKGSFSTLEIQRTEQGDSAMYLCASSPRLAGTFQETQYFGPGTRLLVL.

The rearrangement links TRBV27 to TRBJ2-6; D gene uncertain. CDR1 is MNHEY and CDR2 is SMNVEV in the germline V gene (reference sequence). Trimming left V 3 bases short and J 12 bases short, with 12 bases between. The CDR3 consists of 13 residues. The CDR3 sequence is CASSLGSGFVLTF. The CDR3 region has the DNA TGTGCCAGCAGTTTGGGATCTGGGTTCGTCCTGACTTTC.

This clonotype has ten or more counts. This chain uses TRBV7-9 with TRBJ2-5, with TRBD2 identical over 12 bases. Looked up from germline, CDR1 is SEHNR and CDR2 is FQNEAQ (reference sequence). The V and J ends lost 8 bases and 2 bases, in that order; junction bases with no gene match: 6. The CDR3 consists of 15 residues. CDR3 loop: CASFMTSGGQETQYF. The CDR3 region has the DNA TGTGCCAGCTTCATGACTAGCGGGGGACAAGAGACCCAGTACTTC.

CDR3: CASAREVAGELFF. The CDR3 DNA reads TGTGCCAGCGCGCGGGAGGTGGCCGGGGAGCTGTTTTTT. This chain connects TRBV7-6 to TRBJ2-2, with 8 nucleotides matching TRBD2. The CDR3 spans 13 residues. Per germline, CDR1 SGHVS and CDR2 FNYEAQ. With 8 bases clipped from V and 6 bases from J, the junction kept 5 bases outside the gene matches.

This clonotype was seen more than once but under ten times. The V and J genes are TRBV7-9 and TRBJ2-2; 7 bases match TRBD2. Per the germline V gene, CDR1 is SEHNR and CDR2 is FQNEAQ (reference sequence). This CDR3 has 14 residues. After removal of 6 bases from V and 0 bases from J, the junction contained 1 base not matched to a gene. The DNA of the CDR3 is TGTGCCAGCAGAGGACTAGCGAACACCGGGGAGCTGTTTTTT. It specifies CASRGLANTGELFF.

This clonotype occurred a few times. The rearrangement uses TRBV10-3 and TRBJ2-1; the D gene is possibly TRBD2 (6 bases). The CDR3 spans 13 residues. Germline CDR1 ENHRY, CDR2 SYGVKD. Trimming cost V 4 bases and J 7 bases, with 11 bases left between them. Here the CDR3 DNA reads TGTGCCATCAGTGGGGGACTGCAAAATGAGCAGTTCTTC. It codes for CAISGGLQNEQFF.

In DNA, the CDR3 is TGTGCCAGCAGCTTAACAGGCCACTACAATGAGCAGTTCTTC. Protein sequence: CASSLTGHYNEQFF. V is TRBV7-2 and J is TRBJ2-1, with D perhaps matching TRBD1 (5 bases). The CDR3 length is 14 residues. Germline CDR1 reads SGHTA; CDR2 reads FQGNSA. V dropped 2 bases and J dropped 3 bases, with 8 bases sitting between them.

This chain uses TRBV7-2 with TRBJ2-7; TRBD2 is a possible D gene (6 bases). Germline V gives CDR1 SGHTA, CDR2 FQGNSA. This CDR3 spans 15 amino acids. V was shortened by 1 base and J by 3 bases, with 13 bases between the two germline ends. The CDR3 spells CASSLGVAAYYEQYF. CDR3 in DNA: TGTGCCAGCAGCTTAGGGGTAGCGGCCTACTACGAGCAGTACTTC.

The genes are TRBV3-1 and TRBJ1-1, with D unclear. CDR1 is LGHDT, CDR2 YNNKEL, per germline (reference sequence). Deletions cut 3 bases from V and 7 bases from J, with 9 bases between. The CDR3 length is 12 residues. In nucleotides, the CDR3 is TGTGCCAGCAGCCAGGGAGATGGTGAAGCTTTCTTT. It encodes CASSQGDGEAFF.

This clonotype was found many times. The V and J genes are TRBV7-2 and TRBJ2-7, with D possibly matching TRBD1 (5 bases). The germline CDR1 and CDR2 sequences are SGHTA and FQGNSA. The CDR3 is 14 residues long. Trimming took off 4 bases at V and 2 bases at J, with 12 bases between the two ends. This chain's CDR3 is CASSSIIRAYEQYF. CDR3 nucleotide sequence: TGTGCCAGCAGCTCCATAATCAGGGCCTACGAGCAGTACTTC. The full variable domain, completed using reference TRBV7-2 and TRBJ2-7, is GAGVSQSPSNKVTEKGKDVELRCDPISGHTALYWYRQSLGQGLEFLIYFQGNSAPDKSGLPSDRFSAERTGGSVSTLTIQRTQQEDSAVYLCASSSIIRAYEQYFGPGTRLTVT.

In this sample, this clonotype turned up many times. The V call is TRBV29-1, the J call TRBJ1-1, with D unresolved. Trimming stripped 5 bases from V and 6 bases from J, with 10 bases between. This CDR3 is built from 11 residues. Germline values: CDR1 SQVTM, CDR2 ANQGSEA. Written as DNA, the CDR3 is TGCAGCGTTTTTGACCTTCCTGAAGCTTTCTTT. The encoded protein is CSVFDLPEAFF.

This clonotype was detected ten times or more. The chain recombines TRBV4-3 with TRBJ2-2, with 9 bases aligning to TRBD2. CDR3 size: 18 residues. Germline CDR1 and CDR2: LGHNA and YSLEER. The J segment lost 2 bases and the V segment lost 0 bases, leaving 7 bases of the junction unmatched. DNA for the CDR3: TGCGCCAGCAGCCAAGAAATCGCGACTAGCGGTAACACCGGGGAGCTGTTTTTT. Its translation is CASSQEIATSGNTGELFF.

In this sample, this clonotype turned up many times. V gene TRBV12-3 or TRBV12-4 combines with J gene TRBJ1-2; 7 nucleotides align to TRBD1. CDR3 size: 14 residues. With V trimmed by 6 bases and J by 3 bases, 7 bases remained unmatched. CDR3 loop: CASRNRGADYGYTF. The CDR3 region has the DNA TGTGCCAGCAGGAACAGGGGCGCGGACTATGGCTACACCTTC.

In this sample, this clonotype turned up many times. The CDR3 loop reads CASSLSPSGSTGELFF. In DNA, the CDR3 is TGTGCCAGCAGTTTATCCCCTAGCGGGAGCACCGGGGAGCTGTTTTTT. This chain links TRBV27 with TRBJ2-2, with 10 bases aligning to TRBD2. Germline CDR1 and CDR2: MNHEY and SMNVEV (reference sequence). This CDR3 has 16 residues. J gave up 4 bases and V 0 bases, and 2 bases lay outside the gene matches.

This clonotype was seen only a few times. V is TRBV20-1 and J is TRBJ1-3, with 8 bases matching TRBD1. Trimming cost V 2 bases and J 1 base; bases outside gene matches: 4. Germline V lookup: CDR1 DFQATT, CDR2 SNEGSKA (reference sequence). There are 15 residues in the CDR3. CDR3 amino acids: CSARRQGASGNTIYF. The DNA of the CDR3 is TGCAGTGCTAGACGGCAGGGGGCTTCTGGAAACACCATATATTTT.

This clonotype was seen at least ten times. J is TRBJ2-7 and V is TRBV29-1, with TRBD1 as a possible D gene (6 bases). The CDR3 has 11 amino acids. Germline CDR1 and CDR2: SQVTM and ANQGSEA. V dropped 6 bases and J dropped 2 bases, with 8 bases sitting between them. The CDR3 DNA follows: TGCAGCGTCACAGGGACCTACGAGCAGTACTTC. Translated, it gives CSVTGTYEQYF.

The chain employs TRBV27 and TRBJ2-5, with 8 bases aligning to TRBD2. The CDR3 is 15 residues long. From germline, CDR1 is MNHEY and CDR2 SMNVEV (reference sequence). V lost 4 bases, J lost 1 base, and 5 bases stayed unmatched. The CDR3: CASSSPGTSQETQYF. The CDR3 DNA reads as TGTGCCAGCAGTTCCCCCGGGACTAGCCAAGAGACCCAGTACTTC.

The CDR3 sequence is CASSVAPSGTNTGELFF. CDR3 DNA sequence: TGTGCCAGCAGCGTAGCCCCTAGCGGGACGAACACCGGGGAGCTGTTTTTT. The rearrangement joins TRBV9 to TRBJ2-2, with 9 positions matching TRBD2. Germline V gene data show CDR1 as SGDLS and CDR2 as YYNGEE. The CDR3 is made up of 17 amino acids. J lost 0 bases, V lost 0 bases, and 3 bases had no gene match.

The chain couples TRBV7-9 to TRBJ2-1, with TRBD2 identical over 11 bases. Trimming at V came to 5 bases and at J to 8 bases, leaving 11 bases not matched to a gene. Germline lookup yields CDR1 SEHNR and CDR2 FQNEAQ (reference sequence). There are 16 residues in the CDR3. The CDR3 DNA follows: TGTGCCAGCAGCCCCAGACTAGCGGGAAATTACTATGAGCAGTTCTTC. The encoded protein is CASSPRLAGNYYEQFF.

In this sample, this clonotype turned up a few times. The V gene is TRBV10-3, the J gene TRBJ2-7; TRBD1 aligns across 7 bases. Looked up from germline, CDR1 is ENHRY and CDR2 is SYGVKD. The V segment lost 4 bases and the J segment 0 bases; nucleotides outside the gene matches: 0. CDR3 length: 13 amino acids. CDR3 nucleotides: TGTGCCATCAGTGGGGACAGCTCCTACGAGCAGTACTTC. Amino acid sequence: CAISGDSSYEQYF.

This clonotype was counted many times. The J gene is TRBJ2-1, the V gene TRBV6-1, with 10 bases aligning to TRBD2. The junction had 14 bases not matched to a gene; V was cut back by 10 bases and J by 2 bases. Germline V lookup: CDR1 MNHNS, CDR2 SASEGT. The CDR3 spans 17 residues. This CDR3 reads CATVDTSGVKAYNEQFF. The CDR3 coding sequence is TGTGCCACGGTCGATACTAGCGGGGTAAAGGCCTACAATGAGCAGTTCTTC.

The chain employs TRBV7-2 and TRBJ2-1; D not certain. The CDR3 consists of 13 residues. Trimming shortened V by 6 bases and J by 4 bases, and 10 bases separated the two germline ends. Germline values: CDR1 SGHTA, CDR2 FQGNSA. CDR3: CASSFTSYNEQFF. CDR3 nucleotides: TGTGCCAGCAGTTTTACATCTTACAATGAGCAGTTCTTC.

This clonotype was seen only a few times. The chain joins TRBV2 to TRBJ2-1, with 8 bases fitting TRBD2. Looked up from germline, CDR1 is SNHLY and CDR2 is FYNNEI. The CDR3 spans 13 residues. V lost 10 bases to trimming and J lost 8 bases; unmatched junction nucleotides: 10. CDR3 nucleotide sequence: TGTGCCACCAGCCGGCGGGAGGTCCATGAGCAGTTCTTC. Amino acid sequence: CATSRREVHEQFF.

This CDR3 is CASSPLSGTQYF. CDR3 DNA: TGTGCCAGCAGCCCTCTCTCGGGGACCCAGTACTTC. The chain combines TRBV6-2 or TRBV6-3 with TRBJ2-5; D not certain. Germline V CDR1 and CDR2: MNHEY, SVGEGT. Trimming shortened V by 6 bases and J by 7 bases, and 12 bases separated the two germline ends. This CDR3 comprises 12 residues.

The chain uses TRBV5-5 and TRBJ2-5; 8 bases align to TRBD1. Germline CDR1 reads SGHKS; CDR2 reads YYEKEE (reference sequence). The junction had 8 bases not matched to a gene; V was cut back by 2 bases and J by 2 bases. This CDR3 is built from 16 residues. The CDR3 loop reads CASSFFGQGGQETQYF. CDR3 sequence (DNA): TGTGCCAGCAGCTTCTTTGGACAGGGCGGACAAGAGACCCAGTACTTC.